This TCR beta chain came from a study of T cell responses to AZD1222 COVID-19 vaccine. Worth noting for this clone: Its antigen is undetermined.

The germline gives CDR1 GTSNPN, CDR2 SVGIG (reference sequence). The CDR3 has 14 amino acids. Deletions cut 5 bases from V and 4 bases from J, with 15 bases between. General observations from the study: Spike-wide vaccine-associated CD4 TCRs dominated at 160-218 and 743-854. Of spike-specific TCRs, nearly half reportedly target regions left unmutated in variants.

Method: immunoSEQ multiplex PCR; TCRdb's copy keeps in-frame clones and lacks some. The sample records 85,000 to 90,000 clones, roughly 88% being singletons. The genes are TRBV30 and TRBJ1-3, with a weak D call TRBD1 (5 bases). The sequence came from an adult in good health. Sample: peripheral blood, taken on day 0 of MenACWY control vaccination. DNA for the CDR3: TGTGCCTGGGACGGGACTGGGGTAGGAAACACCATATATTTT. This encodes CAWDGTGVGNTIYF.